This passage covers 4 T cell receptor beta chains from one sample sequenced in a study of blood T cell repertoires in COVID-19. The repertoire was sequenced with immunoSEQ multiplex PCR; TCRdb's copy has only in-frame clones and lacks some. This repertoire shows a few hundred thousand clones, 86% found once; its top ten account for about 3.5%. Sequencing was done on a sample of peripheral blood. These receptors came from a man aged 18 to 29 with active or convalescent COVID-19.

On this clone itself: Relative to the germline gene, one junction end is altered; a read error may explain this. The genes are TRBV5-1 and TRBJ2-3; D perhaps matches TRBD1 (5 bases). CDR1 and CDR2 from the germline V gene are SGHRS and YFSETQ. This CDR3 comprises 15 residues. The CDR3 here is CASRLAGQSTDTQYF. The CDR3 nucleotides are TGCGCCAGCAGGTTGGCAGGACAAAGCACAGATACGCAGTATTTT.

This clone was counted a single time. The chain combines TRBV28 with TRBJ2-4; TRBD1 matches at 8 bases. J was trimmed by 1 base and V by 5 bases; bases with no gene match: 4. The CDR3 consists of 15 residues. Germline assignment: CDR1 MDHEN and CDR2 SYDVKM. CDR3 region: CASSTGGTAKNIQYF. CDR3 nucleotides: TGTGCCAGCAGTACAGGGGGTACGGCCAAAAACATTCAGTACTTC.

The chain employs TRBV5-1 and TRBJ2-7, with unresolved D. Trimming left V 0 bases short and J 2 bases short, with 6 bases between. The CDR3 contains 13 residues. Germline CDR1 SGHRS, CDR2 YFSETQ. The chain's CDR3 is CASSLAEPYEQYF. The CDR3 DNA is TGCGCCAGCAGCTTGGCGGAGCCCTACGAGCAGTACTTC.

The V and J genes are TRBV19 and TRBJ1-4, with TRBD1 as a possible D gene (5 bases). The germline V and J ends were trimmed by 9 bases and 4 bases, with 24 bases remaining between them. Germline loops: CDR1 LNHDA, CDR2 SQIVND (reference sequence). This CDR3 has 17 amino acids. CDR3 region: CASHWGPPDQFNEKLFF. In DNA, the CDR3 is TGTGCCAGCCACTGGGGCCCGCCAGACCAATTTAATGAAAAACTGTTTTTT.